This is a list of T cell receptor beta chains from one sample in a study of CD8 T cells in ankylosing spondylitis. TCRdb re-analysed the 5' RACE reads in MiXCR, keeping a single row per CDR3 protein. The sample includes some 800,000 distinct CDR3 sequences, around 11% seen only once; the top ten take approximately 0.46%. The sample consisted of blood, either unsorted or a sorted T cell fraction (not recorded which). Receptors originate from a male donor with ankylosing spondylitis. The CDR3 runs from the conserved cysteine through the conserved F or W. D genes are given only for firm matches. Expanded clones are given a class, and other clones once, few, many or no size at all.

cdr3_nt: TGCAGTGCTAGAGATCCGGTCAGGAGTCAGCCCCAGCATTTT
cdr3_aa: CSARDPVRSQPQHF
clone_size: few
v_call: TRBV20-1
j_call: TRBJ1-5
d_call: -

cdr3_nt: TGTGCCAGCAGCCCCCATCTCTCGGGACCGATATACAATGAGCAGTTCTTC
cdr3_aa: CASSPHLSGPIYNEQFF
clone_size: -
v_call: TRBV27
j_call: TRBJ2-1
d_call: -

cdr3_nt: TGTGCCAGCAGCCAAAGCAGGGTGGAGAATTCACCCCTCCACTTT
cdr3_aa: CASSQSRVENSPLHF
clone_size: -
v_call: TRBV16
j_call: TRBJ1-6
d_call: -

cdr3_nt: TGCAGCGTTATTTTCGGGACAGGGATTTCTGAAGCTTTCTTT
cdr3_aa: CSVIFGTGISEAFF
clone_size: many
v_call: TRBV29-1
j_call: TRBJ1-1
d_call: TRBD1

cdr3_nt: TGTGCCATCAGGGAAAACAATGAGCAGTTCTTC
cdr3_aa: CAIRENNEQFF
clone_size: many
v_call: TRBV10-3
j_call: TRBJ2-1
d_call: -

cdr3_nt: TGCGCCAGCAGCTTCCCACAGGGGATAGGCACAGATACGCAGTATTTT
cdr3_aa: CASSFPQGIGTDTQYF
clone_size: few
v_call: TRBV5-1
j_call: TRBJ2-3
d_call: TRBD1

cdr3_nt: TGTGCCAGCAGTTTAAGACAGGGGGTCTACAATGAGCAGTTCTTC
cdr3_aa: CASSLRQGVYNEQFF
clone_size: many
v_call: TRBV6-5
j_call: TRBJ2-1
d_call: TRBD1

cdr3_nt: TGTGCCAGCAGACGGGCCGAACTGAACACTGAAGCTTTCTTT
cdr3_aa: CASRRAELNTEAFF
clone_size: -
v_call: TRBV12-3/TRBV12-4
j_call: TRBJ1-1
d_call: -

cdr3_nt: TGCGCCAGCAGTGCAGCCGGAGGAGAAGAGACCCAGTACTTC
cdr3_aa: CASSAAGGEETQYF
clone_size: -
v_call: TRBV10-1
j_call: TRBJ2-5
d_call: -

cdr3_nt: TGTGCCAGCAGCCAAGACGCACTGTCCTACGAGCAGTACTTC
cdr3_aa: CASSQDALSYEQYF
clone_size: -
v_call: TRBV4-2
j_call: TRBJ2-7
d_call: -

cdr3_nt: TGTGCCAGCAGCCCCGGACTCTCCTATAATTCACCCCTCCACTTT
cdr3_aa: CASSPGLSYNSPLHF
clone_size: few
v_call: TRBV5-6
j_call: TRBJ1-6
d_call: -

cdr3_nt: TGTGCCAGCAGCTCGTTTTATAGCGGGAGTTCCTACAATGAGCAGTTCTTC
cdr3_aa: CASSSFYSGSSYNEQFF
clone_size: -
v_call: TRBV7-9
j_call: TRBJ2-1
d_call: TRBD2

cdr3_nt: TGTGCCAGCAGTTACCGGGGGAGTGGGAGACTTACCGGGGAGCTGTTTTTT
cdr3_aa: CASSYRGSGRLTGELFF
clone_size: once
v_call: TRBV6-5
j_call: TRBJ2-2
d_call: -

cdr3_nt: TGTGCCAGCAGCGTAGGAGGCAGACTTGGAGATCTGAACACTGAAGCTTTCTTT
cdr3_aa: CASSVGGRLGDLNTEAFF
clone_size: few
v_call: TRBV9
j_call: TRBJ1-1
d_call: -

cdr3_nt: TGCAGTGTTCCGACAGGGAGGTATAAAGCTTTCTTT
cdr3_aa: CSVPTGRYKAFF
clone_size: few
v_call: TRBV20-1
j_call: TRBJ1-1
d_call: TRBD1

cdr3_nt: TGCAGCGTTACAGGGTACAATGAGCAGTTCTTC
cdr3_aa: CSVTGYNEQFF
clone_size: many
v_call: TRBV29-1
j_call: TRBJ2-1
d_call: -

cdr3_nt: TGTGCCACCAGTGATGGTGCATGGGATACGCAGTATTTT
cdr3_aa: CATSDGAWDTQYF
clone_size: few
v_call: TRBV24-1
j_call: TRBJ2-3
d_call: -

cdr3_nt: TGCGCCAGCAGCGCCGGGACCTTAAACTATGGCTACACCTTC
cdr3_aa: CASSAGTLNYGYTF
clone_size: few
v_call: TRBV5-1
j_call: TRBJ1-2
d_call: -

cdr3_nt: TGTGCCAGCAGCCAAGATGGGTCCGGGGGGCGAGGTGAAAAACTGTTTTTT
cdr3_aa: CASSQDGSGGRGEKLFF
clone_size: few
v_call: TRBV4-2
j_call: TRBJ1-4
d_call: -

cdr3_nt: TGCGCCAGCAGCTTGGCCAGTAACGCCTACAATGAGCAGTTCTTC
cdr3_aa: CASSLASNAYNEQFF
clone_size: few
v_call: TRBV5-1
j_call: TRBJ2-1
d_call: -

cdr3_nt: TGTGCCAGCAGCTTAGTGAGGTCGGGAGGGGACTACGAGCAGTACTTC
cdr3_aa: CASSLVRSGGDYEQYF
clone_size: -
v_call: TRBV7-6
j_call: TRBJ2-7
d_call: TRBD2

cdr3_nt: TGCAGTGCTATGGGACTAGCGGTAAACGTGAATGAGCAGTTCTTC
cdr3_aa: CSAMGLAVNVNEQFF
clone_size: many
v_call: TRBV20-1
j_call: TRBJ2-1
d_call: TRBD2

cdr3_nt: TGTGCCAGCAGTGACCGAACTCCCGGATACAATGAGCAGTTCTTC
cdr3_aa: CASSDRTPGYNEQFF
clone_size: -
v_call: TRBV2
j_call: TRBJ2-1
d_call: -

cdr3_nt: TGTGCCAGCAGTTCCGCCCCCACCTATGGCTACACCTTC
cdr3_aa: CASSSAPTYGYTF
clone_size: once
v_call: TRBV6-5
j_call: TRBJ1-2
d_call: -

cdr3_nt: TGTGCCAGCAGCGTAGGTCCCACCAATGAGCAGTTCTTC
cdr3_aa: CASSVGPTNEQFF
clone_size: -
v_call: TRBV9
j_call: TRBJ2-1
d_call: -

cdr3_nt: TGTGCCAGCAGCTTATTGCCCCCGGGGGTGACCTACAATGAGCAGTTCTTC
cdr3_aa: CASSLLPPGVTYNEQFF
clone_size: -
v_call: TRBV7-2
j_call: TRBJ2-1
d_call: -

cdr3_nt: TGTGCCAGCAGTTACTCGATAACCCCTAGGGAGGGCTACACCTTC
cdr3_aa: CASSYSITPREGYTF
clone_size: few
v_call: TRBV6-5
j_call: TRBJ1-2
d_call: -

cdr3_nt: TGCGCCAGCAGCTCGACAGGGGAGGATGAAAAACTGTTTTTT
cdr3_aa: CASSSTGEDEKLFF
clone_size: -
v_call: TRBV5-1
j_call: TRBJ1-4
d_call: TRBD1

cdr3_nt: TGTGCCAGCAGTACCCCTGCGGGCAGGGGGTACGAGCAGTACTTC
cdr3_aa: CASSTPAGRGYEQYF
clone_size: few
v_call: TRBV28
j_call: TRBJ2-7
d_call: TRBD1

cdr3_nt: TGTGCCATCAAGGAGGGACAGGAGGTCGTCGGGGAGCTGTTTTTT
cdr3_aa: CAIKEGQEVVGELFF
clone_size: -
v_call: TRBV10-3
j_call: TRBJ2-2
d_call: TRBD1

cdr3_nt: TGCAGTGCTAGCAGGGACGTGGCGGGCGGGGAGCTGTTTTTT
cdr3_aa: CSASRDVAGGELFF
clone_size: -
v_call: TRBV20-1
j_call: TRBJ2-2
d_call: -

cdr3_nt: TGTGCCAGCAGCAGAGCAGGGGGCCACTATGGCTACACCTTC
cdr3_aa: CASSRAGGHYGYTF
clone_size: -
v_call: TRBV6-1
j_call: TRBJ1-2
d_call: TRBD1

cdr3_nt: TGTGCCAGCAGTCCCGGGATTATCCTCTATGGCTACACCTTC
cdr3_aa: CASSPGIILYGYTF
clone_size: -
v_call: TRBV28
j_call: TRBJ1-2
d_call: -

cdr3_nt: TGCAGTGCAAGTAGCGGGAGGGCGTCAGATACGCAGTATTTT
cdr3_aa: CSASSGRASDTQYF
clone_size: many
v_call: TRBV20-1
j_call: TRBJ2-3
d_call: TRBD2

cdr3_nt: TGTGCCAGCAGTTCGCCCCGTGGTTCTGGATCTAATGAAAAACTGTTTTTT
cdr3_aa: CASSSPRGSGSNEKLFF
clone_size: few
v_call: TRBV12-3/TRBV12-4
j_call: TRBJ1-4
d_call: -

cdr3_nt: TGTGCCAGCTCCCTCACCCCAGGGCATGAGCAGTTCTTC
cdr3_aa: CASSLTPGHEQFF
clone_size: -
v_call: TRBV18
j_call: TRBJ2-1
d_call: -

cdr3_nt: TGCGCCAGCAGCACGGGACCTAGCAATCAGCCCCAGCATTTT
cdr3_aa: CASSTGPSNQPQHF
clone_size: few
v_call: TRBV5-1
j_call: TRBJ1-5
d_call: -

cdr3_nt: TGTGCCAGCAGTGCAACAGGGTTCGGCTACGAGCAGTACTTC
cdr3_aa: CASSATGFGYEQYF
clone_size: -
v_call: TRBV6-1
j_call: TRBJ2-7
d_call: -

cdr3_nt: TGCAGCGCGGGACAGTCCTCTGGAAACACCATATATTTT
cdr3_aa: CSAGQSSGNTIYF
clone_size: many
v_call: TRBV29-1
j_call: TRBJ1-3
d_call: TRBD1

cdr3_nt: TGTGCCAGCAGCTTTTTTAGCGAAGAGACCCAGTACTTC
cdr3_aa: CASSFFSEETQYF
clone_size: few
v_call: TRBV7-9
j_call: TRBJ2-5
d_call: -

cdr3_nt: TGTGCCAGTAGTATAGATCTGAGTTCTGGGGCCAACGTCCTGACTTTC
cdr3_aa: CASSIDLSSGANVLTF
clone_size: -
v_call: TRBV19
j_call: TRBJ2-6
d_call: -

cdr3_nt: TGCGCCAGCAGCCAAGGGGTGACTAGCGGCCACACAGATACGCAGTATTTT
cdr3_aa: CASSQGVTSGHTDTQYF
clone_size: many
v_call: TRBV4-3
j_call: TRBJ2-3
d_call: TRBD2

cdr3_nt: TGTGCCAGCAGTTTAGTAAGCGGGGGCGCCGACAATGAGCAGTTCTTC
cdr3_aa: CASSLVSGGADNEQFF
clone_size: few
v_call: TRBV12-3/TRBV12-4
j_call: TRBJ2-1
d_call: TRBD2

cdr3_nt: TGTGCCAGCAGCCCCAGGGGACCTCGTATGACTGAAGCTTTCTTT
cdr3_aa: CASSPRGPRMTEAFF
clone_size: -
v_call: TRBV7-2
j_call: TRBJ1-1
d_call: -

cdr3_nt: TGCAGTGCTGAACAGGGACTCTATGGCTACACCTTC
cdr3_aa: CSAEQGLYGYTF
clone_size: -
v_call: TRBV20-1
j_call: TRBJ1-2
d_call: -

cdr3_nt: TGTGCCAGCAGTCTTAAGTGGGACCACTATGGCTACACCTTC
cdr3_aa: CASSLKWDHYGYTF
clone_size: -
v_call: TRBV12-3/TRBV12-4
j_call: TRBJ1-2
d_call: -

cdr3_nt: TGCAGTGCGACACAGGGGGCGCGGTATGGCTACACCTTC
cdr3_aa: CSATQGARYGYTF
clone_size: few
v_call: TRBV20-1
j_call: TRBJ1-2
d_call: TRBD1

cdr3_nt: TGCGCCAGCAGCTTACCGGGACTAGAGGGAGTAGAGACCCAGTACTTC
cdr3_aa: CASSLPGLEGVETQYF
clone_size: once
v_call: TRBV5-1
j_call: TRBJ2-5
d_call: TRBD2